This T cell receptor (beta chain) was documented in a study of vaccination and CD4 T cells after COVID-19. Study background: Each post-COVID sample was drawn after diagnosis, and the median interval was approximately 92 days (range 35 to 161).

This sample's treatment: roughly 10-day PBMC culture with coronavirus spike peptide pools or control peptides (ViraFEST assay). About this clonotype: The antigen remains unidentified.

At the Johns Hopkins FTIC core, DNA taken from cultured CD4+ T cells was sequenced by way of the Oncomine TCR Beta short-read assay. Extraction of genomic DNA was performed on cultured CD4+ T cells. TCRdb reprocessed the PCR reads via MiXCR and lists one record per CDR3 protein. The profile shows over 15,000 distinct CDR3 sequences, roughly 49% of them singletons. This TCR was sampled from a human donor who had recovered from COVID-19. Sequencing was carried out using CD4+ T cells from blood, cultured in vitro.

In DNA, the CDR3 is TGTGCCAGCAGTGAAGCAACGGTCTATGGCTACACCTTC. It yields the protein CASSEATVYGYTF. The V call is TRBV6-1, the J call TRBJ1-2; D gene ambiguous. The CDR3 length is 13 residues. The germline gives CDR1 MNHNS, CDR2 SASEGT. With 0 bases removed from V and 4 bases from J, the gap between germline ends came to 6 bases.